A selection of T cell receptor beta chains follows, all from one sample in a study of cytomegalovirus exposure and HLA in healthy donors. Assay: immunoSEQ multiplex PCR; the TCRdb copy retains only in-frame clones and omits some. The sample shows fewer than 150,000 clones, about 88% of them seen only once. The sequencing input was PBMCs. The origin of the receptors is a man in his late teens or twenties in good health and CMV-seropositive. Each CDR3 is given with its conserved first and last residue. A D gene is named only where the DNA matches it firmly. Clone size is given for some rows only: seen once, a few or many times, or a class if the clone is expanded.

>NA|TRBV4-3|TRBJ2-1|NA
TGCGCCAGCAGCCCGACTAGTAGCTCCTACAATGAGCAGTTCTTC
CASSPTSSSYNEQFF
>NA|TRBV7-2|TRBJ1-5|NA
TGTGCCAGCAGCTTAGACTATCGGTCGCAGGGAAGCAATCAGCCCCAGCATTTT
CASSLDYRSQGSNQPQHF
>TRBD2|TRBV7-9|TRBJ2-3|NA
TGTGCCAGCAGCTCCACTAGCGGCATGTTCACAGATACGCAGTATTTT
CASSSTSGMFTDTQYF
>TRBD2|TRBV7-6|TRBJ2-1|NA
TGTGCCAGCAGCTTAGCGCGACTAGCGGGGGGGCAGTTCTTC
CASSLARLAGGQFF
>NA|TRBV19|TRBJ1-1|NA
TGTGCCAGTAGTATAGACCGGCAGGCGGAAGCTTTCTTT
CASSIDRQAEAFF
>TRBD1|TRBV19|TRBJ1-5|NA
TGTGCCAGTAGTTCCACAGGGGGGGCCATCCATCAGCCCCAGCATTTT
CASSSTGGAIHQPQHF
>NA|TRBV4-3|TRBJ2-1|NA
TGCGCCAGCAGCCAAGATAAGCCGGGGGACGAGGGTTGGGATGAGCAGTTCTTC
CASSQDKPGDEGWDEQFF
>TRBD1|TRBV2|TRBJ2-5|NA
TGTGCCAGCAGCTACAGGGGCGGCGAGACCCAGTACTTC
CASSYRGGETQYF
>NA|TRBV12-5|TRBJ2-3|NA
TGTGCTAGTGGCCCCCTTATCGGAGGTACGCAGTATTTT
CASGPLIGGTQYF
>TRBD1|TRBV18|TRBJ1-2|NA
TGTGCCAGCTCACCGAGGGGACAGGGCTTTGGCTACACCTTC
CASSPRGQGFGYTF
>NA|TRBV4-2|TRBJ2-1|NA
TGTGCCAGCAGCCGCGCGGACAATGAGCAGTTCTTC
CASSRADNEQFF
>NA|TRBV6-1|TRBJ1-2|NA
TGTGCCAGCAGTGAACTAGCAGTTTATGGCTACACCTTC
CASSELAVYGYTF
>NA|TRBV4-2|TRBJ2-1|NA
TGTGCCAGCAGCCAAAGAGGGCATCACAATGAGCAGTTCTTC
CASSQRGHHNEQFF
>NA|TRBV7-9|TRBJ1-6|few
TGTGCCAGCAGCTTAGAACAGGGTGGAATTTCACCCCTCCACTTT
CASSLEQGGISPLHF
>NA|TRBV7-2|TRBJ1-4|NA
TGTGCCAGCAGCCCCCTTAGCCCAGGGAATGAAAAACTGTTTTTT
CASSPLSPGNEKLFF
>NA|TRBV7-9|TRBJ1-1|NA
TGTGCCAGCCTCCGGGACACAGGATCTGAAGCTTTCTTT
CASLRDTGSEAFF
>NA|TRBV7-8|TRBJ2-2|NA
TGTGCCAGCAGCTTTAGCAGGGCACCCGCCGGGGAGCTGTTTTTT
CASSFSRAPAGELFF
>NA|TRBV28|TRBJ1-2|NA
TGTGCCAGCAGTTTAATGTCTCTATCGGGCAGGGGAAGGGTTCTAAAAACCGGCTATGGCTACACCTTC
CASSLMSLSGRGRVLKTGYGYTF
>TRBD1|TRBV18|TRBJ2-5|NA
TGTGCCAGCTCACCAGTCGACAGGGGTCTTGGCGAGACCCAGTACTTC
CASSPVDRGLGETQYF
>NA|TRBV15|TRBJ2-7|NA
TGTGCCACCAGCAGAGGGGGCGCTTCCTACGAGCAGTACTTC
CATSRGGASYEQYF
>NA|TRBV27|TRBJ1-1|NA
TGTGCCAGCAGTTTAAGAGGGTCCATGGCACCTGAAGCTTTCTTT
CASSLRGSMAPEAFF
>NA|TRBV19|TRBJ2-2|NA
TGTGCCAGTAGTCCTGGACCGGGGGGGGAGCTGTTTTTT
CASSPGPGGELFF
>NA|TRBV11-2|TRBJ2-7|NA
TGTGCCAGCAGATCCCTCCGGGGGAACTTCTCCTACGAGCAGTACTTC
CASRSLRGNFSYEQYF
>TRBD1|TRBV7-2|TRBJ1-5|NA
TGTGCCAGCAGCCCCGGACAGGGTATGAATCAGCCCCAGCATTTT
CASSPGQGMNQPQHF
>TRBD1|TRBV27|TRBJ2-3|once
TGTGCCAGCAGTTTACCCCGAAGACAGGGGGCGCTAGGTACGCAGTATTTT
CASSLPRRQGALGTQYF
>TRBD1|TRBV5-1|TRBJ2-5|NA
TGCGCCAGCAGCTTTGGGACAGGGGGCGCATACGGAGAGACCCAGTACTTC
CASSFGTGGAYGETQYF
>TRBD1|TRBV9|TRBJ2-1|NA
TGTGCCAGCAGCGTAGAGGGAACAGGGGTTCGGGAGCAGTTCTTC
CASSVEGTGVREQFF
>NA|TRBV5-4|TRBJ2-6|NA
TGTGCCGGTAGGGGTACTGGGGCCAACGTCCTGACTTTC
CAGRGTGANVLTF
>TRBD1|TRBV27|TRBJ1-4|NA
TGTGCCAGCAGTAACCAGGGGGAGTCTGAAAAACTGTTTTTT
CASSNQGESEKLFF
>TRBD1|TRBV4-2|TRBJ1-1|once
TGTGCCAGCAGCCTGGGGACAGGGAGGGAGACTGAAGCTTTCTTT
CASSLGTGRETEAFF
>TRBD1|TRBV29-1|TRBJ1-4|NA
TGCAGCGCCAGACAGGGGACAACTAATGAAAAACTGTTTTTT
CSARQGTTNEKLFF